One and the same sample provided the 20 T cell receptor beta chains below, sequenced in a study of T cell repertoires in cytomegalovirus infection (dated by TCRdb to between 2017 and 2020). TCRdb lists the instrument as Illumina HiSeq 1500. TCRdb cleaned the public reads at Q25 with fastp, built clones with MiXCR and kept in-frame beta chains. Rows are combined by CDR3 protein, so each entry shows the most common genes and DNA. The sample records around 89,000 distinct CDR3 sequences, approximately 30% of which are singletons. The top ten clonotypes cover approximately 75% of the sample. Sample treatment or condition, as interpreted from the label and publication: in vitro stimulation with specific CMV peptide epitopes to enrich CMV-specific T cells. These TCRs' antigens remain unknown. The source was CD8+ T cells from cultured PBMCs, collected from culture after CMV antigen stimulation. Receptor source: a human donor in good health (CMV status not recorded). Some clones in this sample may be carry-over from other donors' samples.

The chain combines TRBV12-3 or TRBV12-4 with TRBJ2-1; D could derive from TRBD1 or TRBD2 (6 bases each). The CDR3 sequence is 12 residues long. Trimming took off 5 bases at V and 8 bases at J, with 10 bases between the two ends. CDR3 sequence (DNA): TGTGCCAGCAGTGAGGGGGGAGATGAGCAGTTCTTC. Translating gives CASSEGGDEQFF.

This sequence joins TRBV7-9 and TRBJ2-2; the D gene is possibly TRBD1 (5 bases). In germline, CDR1 is SEHNR, CDR2 FQNEAQ (reference sequence). The CDR3 totals 13 residues. The V gene lost 5 bases and the J gene lost 3 bases, with 7 bases spanning the gap. This CDR3 reads CASSPRDTGELFF. CDR3 bases: TGTGCCAGCAGCCCCAGGGACACCGGGGAGCTGTTTTTT.

This chain joins TRBV4-1 and TRBJ2-7; 9 nucleotides match TRBD1. This CDR3 has 15 amino acids. Trimming removed 4 bases from V and 5 bases from J; junction bases left unmatched: 9. Germline V CDR1 and CDR2: MGHRA, YSYEKL. CDR3 nucleotides: TGCGCCAGCAGCCTTCGGGGACAGGGAGGCGACGAGCAGTACTTC. As protein: CASSLRGQGGDEQYF.

The V gene is TRBV7-9, the J gene TRBJ1-2; TRBD1 matches 7 bases. The CDR3 length is 13 residues. V trimming: 3 bases; J trimming: 8 bases; junction bases outside the gene matches: 6. Per germline, CDR1 SEHNR and CDR2 FQNEAQ (reference sequence). The CDR3: CASSFDRARGYTF. The DNA for the CDR3 is TGTGCCAGCAGCTTTGACAGGGCGAGAGGCTACACCTTC.

V gene TRBV12-3 or TRBV12-4 combines with J gene TRBJ2-7; D is unclear. V gave up 4 bases and J gave up 3 bases, with 7 bases separating them. The CDR3 covers 12 residues. The CDR3 region is CASSYNNYEQYF. The CDR3 DNA reads TGTGCCAGCAGTTATAACAACTACGAGCAGTACTTC.

This clonotype was seen a few times. The chain is built from TRBV4-1 and TRBJ1-1; D is perhaps TRBD1 (5 bases). The ends were cut back, 0 bases at V and 4 bases at J, with 12 bases in the middle. In germline, CDR1 is MGHRA, CDR2 YSYEKL. This CDR3 is 15 amino acids long. The CDR3 coding sequence is TGCGCCAGCAGCCAAGAAGACAGCATGGGCACTGAAGCTTTCTTT. Amino acids: CASSQEDSMGTEAFF.

In its sample, this clonotype was seen a few times. The chain employs TRBV6-1 and TRBJ1-2, with no clear D. The CDR3 runs to 15 residues. Trimming took 7 bases from V and 0 from J, leaving 15 bases between them. Germline lookup yields CDR1 MNHNS and CDR2 SASEGT. The CDR3 region is CASTPQTSSNYGYTF. CDR3 sequence (DNA): TGTGCCAGCACCCCACAGACTAGCTCTAACTATGGCTACACCTTC.

The chain links TRBV11-1 to TRBJ1-1; possibly TRBD1 for D (5 bases). From germline, CDR1 is SGHAT and CDR2 FQDESV (reference sequence). V lost 5 bases to trimming and J lost 1 base, with 14 bases between them. This CDR3 comprises 15 residues. CDR3: CASSPRGAGNTEAFF. CDR3 nucleotides: TGTGCCAGCAGCCCGAGAGGGGCGGGGAACACTGAAGCTTTCTTT.

The CDR3 sequence: CSVGPDGDNYNEQFF. As DNA, the CDR3 is TGCAGCGTTGGACCCGATGGGGACAACTACAATGAGCAGTTCTTC. This sequence joins TRBV29-1 and TRBJ2-1; D is perhaps TRBD1 (6 bases). Per the germline V gene, CDR1 is SQVTM and CDR2 is ANQGSEA. The CDR3 has 15 residues. V was shortened by 4 bases and J by 3 bases, with 16 bases between the two germline ends.

This clonotype was counted a few times. The chain carries TRBV5-1 and TRBJ2-7; no definite D call. Germline lookup yields CDR1 SGHRS and CDR2 YFSETQ. V was pared by 4 bases and J by 1 base, with 12 bases between. CDR3 length: 14 residues. The CDR3 DNA reads as TGCGCCAGCAGCCCGTGGGGTTCGTCCTACGAGCAGTACTTC. Residues: CASSPWGSSYEQYF. The full variable domain, its missing parts supplied by reference TRBV5-1 and TRBJ2-7, is KAGVTQTPRYLIKTRGQQVTLSCSPISGHRSVSWYQQTPGQGLQFLFEYFSETQRNKGNFPGRFSGRQFSNSRSEMNVSTLELGDSALYLCASSPWGSSYEQYFGPGTRLTVT.

The CDR3 here is CSARTKSGGGFQETQYF. CDR3 DNA sequence: TGCAGTGCTAGAACCAAAAGTGGGGGGGGATTCCAAGAGACCCAGTACTTC. The rearrangement links TRBV20-1 to TRBJ2-5, with TRBD2 identical over 7 bases. V lost 2 bases, J lost 1 base, and 13 bases stayed unmatched. CDR3 length: 17 amino acids. Germline-derived CDR1 and CDR2 are DFQATT and SNEGSKA (reference sequence).

V and J are TRBV6-1 and TRBJ2-2; 7 bases match TRBD1. From germline, CDR1 is MNHNS and CDR2 SASEGT. The junction had 7 bases not matched to a gene; V was cut back by 1 base and J by 5 bases. This CDR3 has 16 amino acids. The CDR3 DNA sequence: TGTGCCAGCAGTGAAGGTGGGACAGAAGGTACCGGGGAGCTGTTTTTT. Translation gives CASSEGGTEGTGELFF.

There are a few counts of this clonotype. The CDR3 DNA follows: TGTGCCAGCAGCCAAGAAAGGGGTCGGGGCAGCGGGGAGCTGTTTTTT. It encodes CASSQERGRGSGELFF. The rearrangement joins TRBV11-2 to TRBJ2-2, with D perhaps matching TRBD1 or TRBD2 (5 bases each). The CDR3 runs to 16 residues. Trimming took off 5 bases at V and 7 bases at J, with 20 bases between the two ends. CDR1 and CDR2 (germline): SGHAT, FQNNGV.

This chain joins TRBV5-5 and TRBJ2-7; 9 nucleotides agree with TRBD1. Trimming at V came to 4 bases and at J to 6 bases, leaving 8 bases not matched to a gene. The V gene's germline CDR1 is SGHKS and CDR2 YYEKEE (reference sequence). The CDR3 extends over 14 amino acids. CDR3 DNA sequence: TGTGCCAGCAGCCCCGGGACAGGGTATGGCGAGCAGTACTTC. It codes for CASSPGTGYGEQYF.

V and J are TRBV2 and TRBJ2-1, with D perhaps matching TRBD1 (6 bases). CDR3 size: 11 residues. Germline V gives CDR1 SNHLY, CDR2 FYNNEI. V lost 11 bases to trimming and J lost 10 bases, with 15 bases between them. The CDR3, as DNA: TGTGCCTGCCGCCAAGGGGGAGAGCAGTTCTTC. Its protein is CACRQGGEQFF.

This clonotype was detected many times. The rearrangement links TRBV12-3 or TRBV12-4 to TRBJ1-4; 9 nucleotides agree with TRBD1. The CDR3 spans 13 residues. Trimming removed 6 bases from V and 5 bases from J; junction bases left unmatched: 1. CDR3 in amino acids: CASSDRGNEKLFF. The DNA for the CDR3 is TGTGCCAGCAGCGACAGGGGGAATGAAAAACTGTTTTTT.

This chain uses TRBV19 with TRBJ1-1, with TRBD1 as a possible D gene (6 bases). With 3 bases removed from V and 1 base from J, the gap between germline ends came to 9 bases. The CDR3 is made up of 14 amino acids. Looked up from germline, CDR1 is LNHDA and CDR2 is SQIVND (reference sequence). The CDR3 region is CASSIGGPNTEAFF. The DNA of the CDR3 is TGTGCCAGTAGTATTGGGGGGCCGAACACTGAAGCTTTCTTT.

In this sample, this clonotype turned up a few times. The gene calls are TRBV5-1 and TRBJ1-2; tentatively, D is TRBD1 (5 bases). The CDR3 totals 14 residues. Germline CDR1 reads SGHRS; CDR2 reads YFSETQ. The germline V and J ends were trimmed by 4 bases and 3 bases, with 13 bases remaining between them. The chain's CDR3 is CASSGDRDYYGYTF. The CDR3 DNA reads as TGCGCCAGCAGCGGAGACAGAGACTACTATGGCTACACCTTC.

This chain connects TRBV20-1 to TRBJ1-1; 7 bases are a match to TRBD1. Germline CDR1 is DFQATT and CDR2 is SNEGSKA (reference sequence). CDR3 length: 13 amino acids. Losses at the gene ends were 5 bases for V and 8 bases for J; bases not matched to a gene: 11. In DNA, the CDR3 is TGCAGTGCTCAGCGGCAGGGGGGTGTGGAAGCTTTCTTT. Protein sequence: CSAQRQGGVEAFF.

This chain uses TRBV7-9 with TRBJ1-1; tentatively, D is TRBD1 (5 bases). The CDR3 extends over 13 amino acids. Germline loops: CDR1 SEHNR, CDR2 FQNEAQ (reference sequence). Trimming stripped 5 bases from V and 7 bases from J, with 14 bases between. The CDR3, as DNA: TGTGCCAGCAGCCTGACAGCCCTGGATGAAGCTTTCTTT. This gives the protein CASSLTALDEAFF.